This T cell receptor (beta chain) was documented in a study of CD8 T cells in Susac syndrome. About the research overall: Among the Susac syndrome patients sequenced, five or six had active disease and 8 or 9 were in remission.

V was clipped by 6 bases and J by 3 bases; unmatched bases: 5. From germline, CDR1 is KGHSH and CDR2 LQKENI. CDR3 length: 14 amino acids. CD8+ and CD4+ blood T cells underwent TCR beta sequencing. Negative isolation was used for CD8+ and CD4+ T cells, and FACS enrichment was applied to TEMRA cells. An amount of RNA that ranged from roughly 0.5 to 1 ug was reverse transcribed with random hexamers. TCRdb re-called the immunoSEQ multiplex PCR reads with MiXCR, one entry per CDR3 protein. The sample has more than 150,000 distinct CDR3 sequences, approximately 96% seen once. The chain couples TRBV18 to TRBJ2-7; 10 nucleotides agree with TRBD1. Sequencing was performed on CD4+ T cells from PBMCs. This TCR was recovered from a human donor with Susac syndrome. CDR3 sequence (DNA): TGTGCCAGCTCGGAGGGACAGGGGCTCTACGAGCAGTACTTC. This sequence encodes CASSEGQGLYEQYF.